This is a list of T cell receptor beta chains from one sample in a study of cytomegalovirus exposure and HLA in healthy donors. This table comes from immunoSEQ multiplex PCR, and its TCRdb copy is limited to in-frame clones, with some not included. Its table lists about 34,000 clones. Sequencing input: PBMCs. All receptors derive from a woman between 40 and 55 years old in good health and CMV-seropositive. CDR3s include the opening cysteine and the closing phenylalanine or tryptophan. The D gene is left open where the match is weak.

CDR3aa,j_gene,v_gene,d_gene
CAISRGPNYGYTF,TRBJ1-2,TRBV6-1,TRBD1
CAISAIHPGTSGAMGEQYF,TRBJ2-7,TRBV10-3,TRBD2
CASSEGHGGELFF,TRBJ2-2,TRBV9,.
CASSYSIRRDTGELFF,TRBJ2-2,TRBV6-5,.
CASKGQGNTIYF,TRBJ1-3,TRBV14,TRBD1
CASSALQGKGYTF,TRBJ1-2,TRBV7-8,.
CASSPEPINEQFF,TRBJ2-1,TRBV7-2,.
CASTRSGSPLHF,TRBJ1-6,TRBV6-1,.
CSVLNKRGQWNTEAFF,TRBJ1-1,TRBV29-1,TRBD1
CAWSSWTGQSSGNTIYF,TRBJ1-3,TRBV30,TRBD1
CAISGTVSYEQYF,.,TRBV10-3,.
CASSLAEYNEQFF,TRBJ2-1,TRBV6-5,.
CASSLWPAGRGTDTQYF,TRBJ2-3,TRBV7-8,.
CASRYGTASTDTQYF,TRBJ2-3,TRBV19,TRBD1
CATSRGWTGNNEQFF,TRBJ2-1,TRBV15,TRBD1
CASSHLPGQGAAEAFF,TRBJ1-1,TRBV4-1,TRBD1
CAWSDTRNTEAFF,TRBJ1-1,TRBV30,.
CASSPDLGQGPVPYEQYF,TRBJ2-7,TRBV18,TRBD1
CASSLLTSGSLGNTGELFF,TRBJ2-2,TRBV19,TRBD2
CAWSLLAVNSPLHF,TRBJ1-6,TRBV30,.
CASSVVGTGSEKLFF,TRBJ1-4,TRBV9,TRBD1
CASSQFLGQIGSEQFF,TRBJ2-1,TRBV4-1,.
CASSLPLRGGTEAFF,TRBJ1-1,TRBV28,.
CASSGHGRTGGAGANVLTF,TRBJ2-6,TRBV9,TRBD1
CASSFEGAPYEQYF,TRBJ2-7,TRBV5-6,.
CASSLGGSSNQPQHF,TRBJ1-5,TRBV7-9,.
CASSVGGAGGEQETQYF,TRBJ2-5,TRBV9,TRBD2
CASSLESSGTETQYF,TRBJ2-5,TRBV11-2,TRBD2